This is a list of T cell receptor beta chains from one sample in a study of cytomegalovirus exposure and HLA in healthy donors. The repertoire was sequenced with immunoSEQ multiplex PCR; TCRdb's copy has only in-frame clones and lacks some. This sample's table reports fewer than 60,000 clones. Sequencing was done on a sample of PBMCs. Receptors were obtained from a middle-aged woman in good health and CMV-seronegative. Each CDR3 is given with its conserved first and last residue. A D gene is named only where the DNA matches it firmly. Size tells how often a clone was seen (once, few, many) or the class of an expanded clone, and some rows leave it out.

CDR3aa	CDR3nt	j_gene	v_gene	abundance	d_gene
CASHRLAELYEQYF	TGTGCCAGCCACCGACTAGCTGAACTCTACGAGCAGTACTTC	TRBJ2-7	TRBV2	.	TRBD2
CARRISDTIYF	TGTGCCAGGAGGATCTCTGACACCATATATTTT	TRBJ1-3	TRBV2	medium-sized	.
CASSSGPGVNSYEQYF	TGTGCCAGTAGTTCGGGCCCCGGGGTGAACTCCTACGAGCAGTACTTC	TRBJ2-7	TRBV19	.	.
CASSLFRLAGGVDEQFF	TGTGCCAGCAGTTTATTTAGACTAGCGGGAGGGGTCGATGAGCAGTTCTTC	TRBJ2-1	TRBV27	.	TRBD2
CASKDFGEEKLFF	TGTGCCAGTAAGGATTTTGGGGAGGAAAAACTGTTTTTT	TRBJ1-4	TRBV19	.	.
CASSGAGGLALRETQYF	TGTGCCAGCAGTGGCGCCGGGGGACTAGCCCTTCGGGAGACCCAGTACTTC	TRBJ2-5	TRBV2	.	TRBD2
CASSTSHRGYTF	TGTGCCAGTAGTACTTCTCACCGGGGCTACACCTTC	TRBJ1-2	TRBV19	.	.
CASSIASGRGNTGELFF	TGTGCCAGTAGTATAGCGAGTGGGAGAGGGAACACCGGGGAGCTGTTTTTT	TRBJ2-2	TRBV19	.	.
CASSETGDEKLFF	TGTGCCAGCAGTGAGACAGGGGATGAAAAACTGTTTTTT	TRBJ1-4	TRBV2	.	TRBD1
CASSLDAPTGGSYEQYF	TGTGCCAGCAGCTTAGATGCCCCGACAGGGGGCTCCTACGAGCAGTACTTC	TRBJ2-7	TRBV11-2	.	TRBD1
CASSENNVFFQGIGAFF	TGTGCCAGCAGTGAAAATAACGTGTTCTTTCAGGGGATAGGAGCTTTCTTT	TRBJ1-1	TRBV6-1	.	.
CASSPQGRVNEQFF	TGCGCCAGCAGCCCCCAGGGGAGGGTGAATGAGCAGTTCTTC	TRBJ2-1	TRBV4-3	.	.
CASSTQGEVSGYTF	TGTGCCAGCAGTACACAGGGGGAGGTATCTGGCTACACCTTC	TRBJ1-2	TRBV28	.	TRBD1
CARSSNYGYTF	TGTGCCAGAAGCTCGAACTATGGCTACACCTTC	TRBJ1-2	TRBV28	.	.
CASSPQGYGYTF	TGTGCCAGCAGTCCACAGGGCTATGGCTACACCTTC	TRBJ1-2	TRBV7-9	.	.
CASSSERTTNEKLFF	TGTGCCAGTAGCTCCGAGAGGACAACTAATGAAAAACTGTTTTTT	TRBJ1-4	TRBV19	.	.
CASSINFAGGQETQYF	TGTGCCAGTAGTATCAACTTCGCGGGGGGGCAAGAGACCCAGTACTTC	TRBJ2-5	TRBV19	.	TRBD2
CASSYSMRGSYEQYF	TGTGCCAGCAGTTACTCGATGCGGGGGTCCTACGAGCAGTACTTC	TRBJ2-7	TRBV6-6	.	TRBD2
CASSQEVQGLGKAFF	TGCGCCAGCAGCCAGGAGGTACAGGGGCTGGGGAAAGCTTTCTTT	TRBJ1-1	TRBV4-3	.	TRBD1
CASSLGRAGIGSSYEQYF	TGTGCCAGCAGCTTAGGCCGGGCGGGGATTGGTAGCTCCTACGAGCAGTACTTC	TRBJ2-7	TRBV13	.	.
CASTTVIGEKLFF	TGTGCCAGCACCACTGTAATCGGGGAAAAACTGTTTTTT	TRBJ1-4	TRBV6-5	.	.
CASSQGSLGTDTQYF	TGTGCCAGCAGCCAGGGGAGTTTGGGCACAGATACGCAGTATTTT	TRBJ2-3	TRBV28	.	.
CASSPPGQGWEQYF	TGTGCCAGCAGCCCCCCGGGACAGGGGTGGGAGCAGTACTTC	TRBJ2-7	TRBV7-6	.	TRBD1
CASSTSADSYEQYF	TGTGCCAGTAGTACATCAGCGGACTCCTACGAGCAGTACTTC	TRBJ2-7	TRBV19	.	.
CASKGGTANTGELFF	TGTGCCAGCAAAGGCGGGACAGCAAATACCGGGGAGCTGTTTTTT	TRBJ2-2	TRBV6-5	.	.
CASSDSGGNSPLHF	TGTGCCAGCAGTGACTCAGGGGGGAATTCACCCCTCCACTTT	TRBJ1-6	TRBV25-1	.	TRBD1
CASRGTGRDSPLHF	TGTGCCAGCAGGGGGACAGGGAGGGATTCACCCCTCCACTTT	TRBJ1-6	TRBV2	.	TRBD1